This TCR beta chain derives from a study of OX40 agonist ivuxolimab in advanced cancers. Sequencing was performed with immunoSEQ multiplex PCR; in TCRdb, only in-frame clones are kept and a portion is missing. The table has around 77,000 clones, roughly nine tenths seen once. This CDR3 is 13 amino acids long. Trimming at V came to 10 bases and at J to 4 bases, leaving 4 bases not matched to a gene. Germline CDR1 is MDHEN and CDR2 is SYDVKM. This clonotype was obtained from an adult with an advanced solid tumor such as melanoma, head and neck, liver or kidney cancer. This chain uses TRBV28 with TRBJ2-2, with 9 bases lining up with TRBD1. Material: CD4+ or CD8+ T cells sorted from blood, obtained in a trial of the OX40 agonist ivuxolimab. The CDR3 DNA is TGTGCCATCTCGGACAGGGGCACCGGGGAGCTGTTTTTT. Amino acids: CAISDRGTGELFF.